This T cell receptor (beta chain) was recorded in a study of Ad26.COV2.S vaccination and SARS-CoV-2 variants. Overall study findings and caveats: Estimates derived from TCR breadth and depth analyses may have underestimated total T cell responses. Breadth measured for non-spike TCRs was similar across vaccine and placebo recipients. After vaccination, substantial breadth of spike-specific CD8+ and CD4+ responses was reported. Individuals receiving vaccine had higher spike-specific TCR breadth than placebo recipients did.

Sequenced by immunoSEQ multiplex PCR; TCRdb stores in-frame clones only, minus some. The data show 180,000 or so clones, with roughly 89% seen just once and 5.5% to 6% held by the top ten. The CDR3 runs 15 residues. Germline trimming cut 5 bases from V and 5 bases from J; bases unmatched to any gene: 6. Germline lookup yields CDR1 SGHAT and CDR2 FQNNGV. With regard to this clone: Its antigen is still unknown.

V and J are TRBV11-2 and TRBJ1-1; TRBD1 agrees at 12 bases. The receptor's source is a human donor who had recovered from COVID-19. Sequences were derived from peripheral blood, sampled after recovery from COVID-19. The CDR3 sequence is CASSPGTGGSTEAFF. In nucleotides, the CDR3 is TGTGCCAGCAGCCCGGGGACAGGGGGCAGTACTGAAGCTTTCTTT.